Following are 10 T cell receptor beta chains from one sample sequenced in a study of cytomegalovirus exposure and HLA in healthy donors. The PCR contained 60 Vbeta and 13 Jbeta primers. TCRdb's copy holds only in-frame clones and misses some; the assay was immunoSEQ multiplex PCR. This sample has fewer than 250,000 clones, with under 85% found just once. The specimen sequenced was PBMCs. Receptors originate from a woman between 45 and 65 years old in good health and CMV-seropositive.

The V gene is TRBV10-3, the J gene TRBJ1-4; no definite D call. Germline CDR1 is ENHRY and CDR2 is SYGVKD. V was clipped by 2 bases and J by 7 bases, with 14 bases between them. This CDR3 comprises 15 residues. The CDR3: CAISERGEPFEKLFF. The DNA of the CDR3 is TGTGCCATCAGTGAGCGTGGGGAGCCTTTTGAAAAACTGTTTTTT.

The J gene is TRBJ2-3, the V gene TRBV5-1; the D is unclear. CDR3 length: 12 residues. V lost 0 bases to trimming and J lost 5 bases, with 4 bases between them. CDR1 and CDR2 from the germline V gene are SGHRS and YFSETQ. CDR3 DNA sequence: TGCGCCAGCAGCTTGGCGGGAGATACGCAGTATTTT. Residues: CASSLAGDTQYF.

This clone was picked up a small number of times. This chain connects TRBV11-3 to TRBJ2-7; 10 bases agree with TRBD1. Germline trimming cut 5 bases from V and 2 bases from J; bases unmatched to any gene: 3. Germline CDR1 and CDR2: SGHNT and YENEEA. This CDR3 has 14 residues. As DNA, the CDR3 is TGTGCCAGCAGCACGGGACAGGGGACCTACGAGCAGTACTTC. This translates into CASSTGQGTYEQYF.

V and J are TRBV27 and TRBJ1-5; D is possibly TRBD1 (6 bases). CDR1 is MNHEY and CDR2 is SMNVEV in the germline V gene (reference sequence). This CDR3 comprises 14 residues. V gave up 3 bases and J gave up 7 bases, with 13 bases separating them. The DNA of the CDR3 is TGTGCCAGCAGTTTTCAGGGGCAGGAGCAGCCCCAGCATTTT. Protein: CASSFQGQEQPQHF.

The rearrangement uses TRBV5-1 and TRBJ1-3; D uncertain. The length of the CDR3 is 15 residues. Trimming took off 0 bases at V and 4 bases at J, with 11 bases between the two ends. Germline CDR1 reads SGHRS; CDR2 reads YFSETQ. The CDR3 sequence is CASSLDRSRGNTIYF. In DNA form, the CDR3 reads TGCGCCAGCAGCTTGGATAGGTCGCGGGGAAACACCATATATTTT.

The gene calls are TRBV6-4 and TRBJ2-2; D not resolved. The V gene lost 3 bases and the J gene lost 7 bases, with 12 bases spanning the gap. The germline CDR1 and CDR2 sequences are MRHNA and SNTAGT. This CDR3 has 14 amino acids. This CDR3 is CASSELARGGELFF. The CDR3 nucleotides read TGTGCCAGCAGTGAGCTGGCCAGAGGCGGGGAGCTGTTTTTT.

The chain couples TRBV9 to TRBJ2-5, with no clear D. Germline V gene sequence: CDR1 SGDLS, CDR2 YYNGEE. V lost 2 bases and J lost 1, with 12 bases in between. The CDR3 spans 15 residues. This CDR3 is CASSVGPTRQETQYF. Here the CDR3 DNA reads TGTGCCAGCAGCGTGGGTCCGACACGCCAAGAGACCCAGTACTTC.

The V call is TRBV5-1, the J call TRBJ2-5; perhaps TRBD1 as D (5 bases). This CDR3 region has 14 residues. Germline-derived CDR1 and CDR2 are SGHRS and YFSETQ. V dropped 0 bases and J dropped 5 bases, with 11 bases sitting between them. CDR3 loop: CASSLGRQGETQYF. The CDR3 DNA reads as TGCGCCAGCAGCTTGGGAAGGCAGGGCGAGACCCAGTACTTC.

A note on this clone: The junction departs from the called germline gene at one end, perhaps through a read error. The V gene is TRBV29-1, the J gene TRBJ2-2, with 7 bases fitting TRBD1. Germline-derived CDR1 and CDR2 are SQVTM and ANQGSEA. This CDR3 is 12 amino acids long. CDR3 loop: CSVENRQGRMIF. The CDR3 DNA is TGCAGCGTTGAAAACCGACAGGGAAGGATGATTTTT.

The chain has TRBV6-5 and TRBJ1-2, with 11 positions matching TRBD1. The V and J ends lost 7 bases and 7 bases, in that order; junction bases with no gene match: 8. Germline CDR1 reads MNHEY; CDR2 reads SVGAGI. The CDR3 has 14 amino acids. The CDR3 loop reads CASTSGQGAFGYTF. The DNA of the CDR3 is TGTGCCAGCACCTCCGGACAGGGGGCGTTTGGCTACACCTTC.